Listed below are T cell receptor beta chains from one sample, sequenced in a study of Ad26.COV2.S vaccination and SARS-CoV-2 variants. The repertoire was sequenced with immunoSEQ multiplex PCR; TCRdb's copy has only in-frame clones and lacks some. The sample has approximately 500,000 clones; around nine tenths are singletons. This specimen was peripheral blood, taken in a trial of Ad26.COV2.S vaccine versus placebo. The receptors here all came from a person between 18 and 60 years old who received the Ad26.COV2.S COVID-19 vaccine or a placebo. CDR3s include the opening cysteine and the closing phenylalanine or tryptophan. Size values are once, few and many counts, or a class for expanded clones, and some rows have none.

J gene | V gene | CDR3 length | clone size | CDR3 protein
TRBJ2-2 | TRBV5-1 | 16 | NA | CASSPPGLAVTGELFF
TRBJ2-7 | TRBV30 | 10 | NA | CAWGSYEQYF
TRBJ2-5 | TRBV19 | 18 | NA | CASSIGLAGGVVWETQYF
TRBJ1-3 | TRBV19 | 15 | NA | CASSAGRSSGNTIYF
TRBJ2-7 | TRBV5-1 | 14 | NA | CASTLAGEVFGQYF
TRBJ1-2 | TRBV10-3 | 13 | once | CAISEEVIYGYTF
TRBJ2-2 | TRBV5-1 | 16 | once | CASSLVSGARTGELFF
TRBJ2-2 | TRBV19 | 14 | once | CASSPRLGFGELFF
TRBJ2-1 | TRBV28 | 15 | NA | CASSLEVSGRSEQFF
TRBJ2-4 | TRBV28 | 17 | NA | CATKGQGRIWAKNIQYF
TRBJ2-7 | TRBV4-3 | 19 | NA | CASSQVLGSMGQDTYEQYF
TRBJ2-7 | TRBV7-2 | 17 | NA | CASSSNRTSGRVTEQYF
TRBJ2-1 | TRBV15 | 14 | once | CATSRPPRTARLFF
TRBJ1-1 | TRBV15 | 13 | NA | CATSRDRREVAFF
TRBJ2-3 | TRBV19 | 12 | once | CASAEGTDTQYF
TRBJ2-7 | TRBV30 | 17 | NA | CAWSVRVGTGKVDEQYF
TRBJ1-2 | TRBV30 | 15 | NA | CAWSPLTGLGYGYTF
TRBJ2-1 | TRBV6-2/TRBV6-3 | 16 | NA | CASSYVLAGDPNEQFF
TRBJ2-3 | TRBV9 | 15 | once | CASSVVGTETDTQYF
TRBJ1-4 | TRBV5-1 | 14 | NA | CASSLNGPNEKLFF
TRBJ2-7 | TRBV5-1 | 17 | NA | CASSWGRASGSSYEQYF
TRBJ1-4 | TRBV7-2 | 15 | NA | CASSWGRRVHEKLFF
TRBJ2-1 | TRBV9 | 13 | NA | CASSPSGFNEQFF
TRBJ2-1 | TRBV6-5 | 14 | NA | CASSYSPSGRWQFF
TRBJ2-6 | TRBV7-2 | 15 | NA | CASSLGTGGANVLTF
TRBJ1-5 | TRBV5-1 | 14 | NA | CASSLGNQGQPQHF
TRBJ2-7 | TRBV19 | 14 | NA | CASSSGRNLYEQYF
TRBJ2-3 | TRBV11-2 | 15 | NA | CASRVSGRASDTQYF
TRBJ2-5 | TRBV2 | 14 | NA | CASSGGSGIETQYF
TRBJ2-7 | TRBV5-1 | 14 | NA | CASSPVQGVSEQYF
TRBJ1-2 | TRBV6-5 | 14 | NA | CASSYGGEVNGYTF
TRBJ1-5 | TRBV28 | 13 | NA | CASSLGSWQPQHF
TRBJ2-3 | TRBV5-1 | 15 | few | CASRSYGTAANTQYF
TRBJ2-7 | TRBV19 | 12 | NA | CASSGPIYEQYF
TRBJ1-5 | TRBV28 | 15 | few | CASSLVSGQNQPQHF
TRBJ2-6 | TRBV6-6 | 15 | NA | CASVLPGGGANVLTF
TRBJ2-7 | TRBV5-8 | 15 | NA | CASSPFAGVSYEQYF
TRBJ2-1 | TRBV19 | 14 | NA | CASSMGNKGAEQFF
TRBJ2-3 | TRBV27 | 15 | NA | CASSSGLAGSDTQYF